This T cell receptor (beta chain) was captured by sequencing in a study of read filtering for tumor transcriptome and immune sequencing. At the level of the study: Transcriptome libraries were built from DNase-treated RNA.

This clonotype was found many times. Molecular barcoded adaptors covering alpha/delta and beta/gamma chains were used on approximately 400 ng RNA. Via MiXCR, TCRdb re-called the reads, giving one row per CDR3 protein. The sample records tens of thousands of distinct CDR3 sequences, 14% being singletons. Germline CDR1 reads SGHTA; CDR2 reads FQGTGA. V was cut by 3 bases and J by 7 bases, with 6 bases left in between. The CDR3 is 12 residues long. The receptor was derived from a donor aged 40 or older with multiple myeloma. The rearrangement links TRBV7-3 to TRBJ2-2; D gene uncertain. The sequenced sample consisted of a population of CD138-negative cells sorted from bone marrow. The CDR3: CASSFTIGELFF. CDR3 DNA sequence: TGTGCCAGCAGCTTCACGATCGGGGAGCTGTTTTTT. The complete variable domain, with remaining parts taken from reference TRBV7-3 and TRBJ2-2, reads GAGVSQTPSNKVTEKGKYVELRCDPISGHTALYWYRQSLGQGPEFLIYFQGTGAADDSGLPNDRFFAVRPEGSVSTLKIQRTERGDSAVYLCASSFTIGELFFGEGSRLTVL.